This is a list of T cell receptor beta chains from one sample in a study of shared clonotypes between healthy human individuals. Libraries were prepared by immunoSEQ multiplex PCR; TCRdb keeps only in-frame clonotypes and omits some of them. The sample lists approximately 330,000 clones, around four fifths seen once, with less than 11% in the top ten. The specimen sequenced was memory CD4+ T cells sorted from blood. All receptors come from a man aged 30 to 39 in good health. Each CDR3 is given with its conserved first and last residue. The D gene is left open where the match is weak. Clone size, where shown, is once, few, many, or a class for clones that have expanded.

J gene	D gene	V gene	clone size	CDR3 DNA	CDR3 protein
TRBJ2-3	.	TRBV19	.	TGTGCCAGTAGTATTTCCGGGGCCGACACAGATACGCAGTATTTT	CASSISGADTDTQYF
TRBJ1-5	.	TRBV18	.	TGTGCCAGCTCACCATCCCACATGGGGGTGGGGAATCAGCCCCAGCATTTT	CASSPSHMGVGNQPQHF
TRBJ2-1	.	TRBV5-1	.	TGCGCCAGCAGCTTGGCCCCGCAAAAGAGCAATGAGCAGTTCTTC	CASSLAPQKSNEQFF
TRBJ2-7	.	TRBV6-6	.	TGTGCCAGCAGTTACGGGCAGAACTACGAGCAGTACTTC	CASSYGQNYEQYF
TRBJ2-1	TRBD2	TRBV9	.	TGTGCCAGCAGCGTCCGGGGGGAGGCATTCTACAATGAGCAGTTCTTC	CASSVRGEAFYNEQFF
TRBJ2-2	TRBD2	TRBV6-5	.	TGTGCCAGCAGTTACGGGAGGGAGGCTAACACCGGGGAGCTGTTTTTT	CASSYGREANTGELFF
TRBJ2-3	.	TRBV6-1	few	TGTGCCAGCAAAGAAGTCGAGGCTCCGAGGGATACGCAGTATTTT	CASKEVEAPRDTQYF
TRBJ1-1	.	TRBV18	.	TGTGCCAGCTCACCACCGATGGCGGGATTAGTGACTGAAGCTTTCTTT	CASSPPMAGLVTEAFF
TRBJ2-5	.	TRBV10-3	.	TGTGCCATCAGTGAGCCGTATCCGGGACAAGAGCAGTACTTC	CAISEPYPGQEQYF
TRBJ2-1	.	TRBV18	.	TGTGCCAGCTCACCTATGAGCTCCTCCTACAATGAGCAGTTCTTC	CASSPMSSSYNEQFF
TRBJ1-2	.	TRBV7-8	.	TGTGCCAGCAGCTCCAGGTTAGCTAACTATGGCTACACCTTC	CASSSRLANYGYTF
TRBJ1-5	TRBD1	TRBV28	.	TGTGCCAGCACTTCGGACAGGGTTAGGGATCAGCCCCAGCATTTT	CASTSDRVRDQPQHF
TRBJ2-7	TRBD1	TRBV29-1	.	TGCAGCACTACAGGGGGTGCCCCCTACGAGCAGTACTTC	CSTTGGAPYEQYF
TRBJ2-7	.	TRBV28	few	TGTGCCAGCACAGGCGGCGTGGGGGAGCAGTACTTC	CASTGGVGEQYF
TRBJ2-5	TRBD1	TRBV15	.	TGTGCCACCAGCAGAGATGGGACAGGGGGCCAAGAGACCCAGTACTTC	CATSRDGTGGQETQYF
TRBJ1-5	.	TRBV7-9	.	TGTGCCAGCAGCCCTAGCGGGGGAGATCAGCCCCAGCATTTT	CASSPSGGDQPQHF
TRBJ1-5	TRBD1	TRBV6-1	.	TGTGCCAGCAGTGAAGGGGGGACAGGGGCCCAGCATTTT	CASSEGGTGAQHF
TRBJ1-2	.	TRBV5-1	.	TGCGCCAGCAGCTTGGATCGGGGGGCTCGCTATGGCTACACCTTC	CASSLDRGARYGYTF
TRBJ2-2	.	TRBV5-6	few	TGTGCCAGCAGCTTTGGTCCCCGTGACGGGGAGCTGTTTTTT	CASSFGPRDGELFF
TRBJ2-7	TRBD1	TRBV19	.	TGTGCCAGTAGCACTGGCTGGACAGGGGGGTCCTACGAGCAGTACTTC	CASSTGWTGGSYEQYF
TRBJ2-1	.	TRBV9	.	TGTGCCAGCAGCGTCGACATTTACAATGAGCAGTTCTTC	CASSVDIYNEQFF
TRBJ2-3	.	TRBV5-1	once	TGCGCCAGCAGCTTGCAGTCAGATACGCAGTATTTT	CASSLQSDTQYF
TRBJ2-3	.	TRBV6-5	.	TGTGCCAGCAGGCCTCCTGGACTAATGACGCAGTATTTT	CASRPPGLMTQYF
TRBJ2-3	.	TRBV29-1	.	TGCAGCGTTGAAGACACGGGAAGGTATTTT	CSVEDTGRYF
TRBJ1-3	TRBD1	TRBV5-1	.	TGCGCCAGCAGCCCCGACAGGGCTGGAAACACCATATATTTT	CASSPDRAGNTIYF
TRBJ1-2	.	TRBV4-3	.	TGCGCCAGCAGTGTTAATCAGGGCACCAACTATGGCTACACCTTC	CASSVNQGTNYGYTF
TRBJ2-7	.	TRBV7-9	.	TGCGCCAGCAGCTTGGAGGTCTACGAGCAGTACTTC	CASSLEVYEQYF
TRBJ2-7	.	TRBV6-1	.	TGTGCCAGCAGTGAAGTTTGGTGGACCACCTACGAGCAGTACTTC	CASSEVWWTTYEQYF
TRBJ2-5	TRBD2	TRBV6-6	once	TGTGCCAGCAGTTACTCGTCGACTAGCGGGAGGGCCCAGTACTTC	CASSYSSTSGRAQYF
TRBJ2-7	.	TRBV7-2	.	TGTGCCAGCAGCTTGAGAGGGGGAGGGACCTACGAGCAGTACTTC	CASSLRGGGTYEQYF
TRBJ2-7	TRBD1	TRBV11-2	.	TGTGCCAGCAGCTTAAGGACAGGGGGCTCCTACGAGCAGTACTTC	CASSLRTGGSYEQYF
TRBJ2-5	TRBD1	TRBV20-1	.	TGCAGTGCGGGACAGTGGGAGACCCAGTACTTC	CSAGQWETQYF
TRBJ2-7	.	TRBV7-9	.	TGTGCCAGCAGCTTAGGGGGCAGGGGTATATTCTACGAGCAGTACTTC	CASSLGGRGIFYEQYF
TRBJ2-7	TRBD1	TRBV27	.	TGTGCCAGCAGCCGGACAGGAAACGAGCAGTACTTC	CASSRTGNEQYF
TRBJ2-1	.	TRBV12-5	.	TGTGCTAGTGTTAAAGGGGAAAACAATGAGCAGTTCTTC	CASVKGENNEQFF
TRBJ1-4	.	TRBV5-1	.	TGCGCCAGCAGCCTACAGGGTTTGGGCGAAAAACTGTTTTTT	CASSLQGLGEKLFF
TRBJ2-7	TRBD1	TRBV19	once	TGTGCCAGTAGTCCGACGGACAGGGCGTCCCACGAGCAGTACTTC	CASSPTDRASHEQYF
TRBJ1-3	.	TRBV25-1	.	TGTGCCAGCAGTTCGGGCTCTGGAAACACCATATATTTT	CASSSGSGNTIYF
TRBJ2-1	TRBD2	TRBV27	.	TGTGCCAGCAGTTCCCGCACTAGCGGGAGGCCCCTTATTTACAATGAGCAGTTCTTC	CASSSRTSGRPLIYNEQFF
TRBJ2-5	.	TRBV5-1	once	TGCGCCAGCAGCAAATCCCACCAAGAGACCCAGTACTTC	CASSKSHQETQYF